These 5 T cell receptor beta chains originate from one sample sequenced in a study of cytomegalovirus exposure and HLA in healthy donors. The PCR had 60 Vbeta and 13 Jbeta primers. Sequencing used immunoSEQ multiplex PCR; TCRdb keeps in-frame clones, though not all of them. The table lists about 130,000 clones, less than 85% of them singletons, with 1% in the top ten. Sequenced material: PBMCs. The receptors derive from a man aged 35-49 years in good health and CMV-seronegative.

This chain uses TRBV7-9 with TRBJ1-5; no clear D. The CDR3 length is 13 residues. V was clipped by 5 bases and J by 8 bases, with 13 bases between them. CDR1 is SEHNR and CDR2 is FQNEAQ in the germline V gene (reference sequence). CDR3 nucleotide sequence: TGTGCCAGCAGCGGCGGCGAAATTGAGCCCCAGCATTTT. Translation gives CASSGGEIEPQHF.

This CDR3 is CASSLVVWAETQYF. The CDR3 region has the DNA TGCGCCAGCAGCTTGGTTGTTTGGGCAGAGACCCAGTACTTC. The chain carries TRBV5-1 and TRBJ2-5; D remains unclear. V shed 0 bases and J shed 4 bases, with 10 bases lying between them. CDR3 length: 14 amino acids. Germline lookup yields CDR1 SGHRS and CDR2 YFSETQ. The full variable domain, rest sourced from reference TRBV5-1 and TRBJ2-5, is KAGVTQTPRYLIKTRGQQVTLSCSPISGHRSVSWYQQTPGQGLQFLFEYFSETQRNKGNFPGRFSGRQFSNSRSEMNVSTLELGDSALYLCASSLVVWAETQYFGPGTRLLVL.

The chain recombines TRBV7-9 with TRBJ1-1; 7 bases map to TRBD1. The germline V gene has CDR1 SEHNR and CDR2 FQNEAQ (reference sequence). Unmatched junction bases numbered 1, after V lost 2 bases and J lost 4 bases. The CDR3 loop spans 13 amino acids. DNA for the CDR3: TGTGCCAGCAGCTTACAGGGGGTCACTGAAGCTTTCTTT. This sequence encodes CASSLQGVTEAFF.

The CDR3 DNA is TGCAGCGTTGAAGGGACAGGGGACTCCTACGAGCAGTACTTC. It translates to CSVEGTGDSYEQYF. V usage is TRBV29-1 and J usage is TRBJ2-7; 9 bases line up with TRBD1. The V gene's germline CDR1 is SQVTM and CDR2 ANQGSEA. V was pared by 1 base and J by 0 bases, with 1 base of the junction left unmatched. The CDR3 is made up of 14 amino acids.

The chain recombines TRBV5-1 with TRBJ2-7, with a possible D match to TRBD2 (7 bases). The CDR3 consists of 14 residues. V shed 4 bases and J shed 5 bases, with 16 bases lying between them. Germline V gene lookup returns CDR1 SGHRS and CDR2 YFSETQ. The CDR3 nucleotides are TGCGCCAGCAGCCCGGTGGGGGGGGCGGACGAGCAGTACTTC. Translating gives CASSPVGGADEQYF.